The following is a T cell receptor (beta chain) sequence with its context. Its antigen is not identified. These data come from a study of CXCR3-negative and CXCR3-positive naive CD8 T cells. Study-wide results and limits: Naive CXCR3-positive cells had TRB CDR3s more hydrophobic than those of CXCR3-negative naive cells. From TRB CDR3 properties, TCR strength was inferred; surface CD5 did not differ between naive subsets. Whereas both naive subsets had comparably high diversity, memory CD8+ cells had much lower diversity. The TRBV-TRBJ usage of naive CXCR3-negative and CXCR3-positive cells was similar, but that of memory cells differed.

CDR1 and CDR2 (germline): SGHTA, FQGNSA. CDR3 size: 11 residues. The TRB cDNA libraries were prepared by 5' RACE with UMI labels. TCRdb reprocessed the 5' RACE reads and reports one entry per CDR3 protein, with no DNA. The sample table includes 50,000 to 65,000 distinct CDR3 sequences. V gene TRBV7-2 combines with J gene TRBJ2-7. Sequencing was carried out using naive CXCR3- CD8+ T cells from blood. Subset reported: CD45RO-CCR7+CD27+CD95- naive CD8+ T cells lacking CXCR3 (TNR3-). This TCR derives from a human donor in good health. Some clones in this sample may be carry-over from other donors' samples. The chain's CDR3 is CASSSYYEQYF.